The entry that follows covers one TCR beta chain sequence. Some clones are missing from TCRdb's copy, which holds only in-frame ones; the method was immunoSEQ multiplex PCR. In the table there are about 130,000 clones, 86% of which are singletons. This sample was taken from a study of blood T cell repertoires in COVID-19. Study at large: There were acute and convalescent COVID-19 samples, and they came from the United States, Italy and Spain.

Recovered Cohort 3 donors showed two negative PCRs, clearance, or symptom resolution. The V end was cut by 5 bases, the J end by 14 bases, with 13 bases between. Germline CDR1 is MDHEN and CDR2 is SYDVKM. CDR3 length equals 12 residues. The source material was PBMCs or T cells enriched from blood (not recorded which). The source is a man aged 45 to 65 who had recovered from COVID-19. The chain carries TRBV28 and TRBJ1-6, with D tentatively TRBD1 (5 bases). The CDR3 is CASSPLGGALHF. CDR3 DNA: TGTGCCAGCAGTCCCCTCGGGGGGGCCCTCCACTTT.